This T cell receptor beta chain was retrieved from a study of T cell responses to AZD1222 COVID-19 vaccine. Details on this clone: The antigen remains unidentified.

The assay was immunoSEQ multiplex PCR, and TCRdb's table has in-frame clones only and misses some. Of around 120,000 clones listed, about nine tenths are singletons. This CDR3 spans 18 amino acids. V shed 3 bases, J shed 0 bases, and the junction held 5 bases outside the gene matches. CDR1 and CDR2 from the germline V gene are LNHDA and SQIVND (reference sequence). Study-wide results and limits: The sample set comprised mostly white British donors with more females, and clonal diversity was possibly underestimated.

The receptor comes from an adult in good health. The chain recombines TRBV19 with TRBJ2-1; 13 bases line up with TRBD2. The material sequenced was peripheral blood, taken on day 0 of AZD1222 vaccination. The CDR3 here is CASSIRTSGSFSYNEQFF. CDR3 nucleotides: TGTGCCAGTAGTATTCGGACTAGCGGGAGTTTCTCCTACAATGAGCAGTTCTTC.